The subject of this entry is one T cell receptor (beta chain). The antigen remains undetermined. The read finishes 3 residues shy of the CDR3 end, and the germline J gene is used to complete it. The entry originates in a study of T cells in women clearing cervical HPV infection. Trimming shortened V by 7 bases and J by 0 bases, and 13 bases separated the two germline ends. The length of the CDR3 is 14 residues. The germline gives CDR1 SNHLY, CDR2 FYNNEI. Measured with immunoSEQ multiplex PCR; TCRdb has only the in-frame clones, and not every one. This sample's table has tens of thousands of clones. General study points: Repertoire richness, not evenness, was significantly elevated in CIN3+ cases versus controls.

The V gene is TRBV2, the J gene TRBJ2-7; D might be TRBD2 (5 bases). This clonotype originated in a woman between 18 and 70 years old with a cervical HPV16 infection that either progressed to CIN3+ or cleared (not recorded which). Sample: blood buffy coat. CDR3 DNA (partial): TGTGCCAGCAAAACGGGGTCAAGCTCCTACGAG. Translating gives CASKTGSSSYE. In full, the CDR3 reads CASKTGSSSYEQYF.